These 29 T cell receptor beta chains came from one sample sequenced in a study of shared clonotypes between healthy human individuals. Assay used: immunoSEQ multiplex PCR; TCRdb lists only in-frame clones, some missing. The table includes some 1,100,000 clones, around 78% detected once. The sequencing input was memory CD4+ T cells from PBMCs. As for subset: CD45RA-negative fraction. Receptor source: a man aged 18 to 29 in good health. Some clones in this sample may be carry-over from other donors' samples.

This chain joins TRBV7-9 and TRBJ2-3; a possible D gene is TRBD2 (6 bases). Looked up from germline, CDR1 is SEHNR and CDR2 is FQNEAQ (reference sequence). V was pared by 2 bases and J by 0 bases, with 12 bases between. The length of the CDR3 is 16 residues. The CDR3 coding sequence is TGTGCCAGCAGCTTACGCGGGGCGGGAAGCACAGATACGCAGTATTTT. This gives the protein CASSLRGAGSTDTQYF.

The genes are TRBV7-3 and TRBJ2-1, with TRBD2 matching over 7 bases. This CDR3 contains 16 residues. Germline trimming cut 4 bases from V and 7 bases from J; bases unmatched to any gene: 13. Germline V CDR1 and CDR2: SGHTA, FQGTGA. CDR3 DNA sequence: TGTGCCAGCAGCTCCCTGGGTAGCGGGCGTAGGAATGAGCAGTTCTTC. Translating gives CASSSLGSGRRNEQFF.

CDR3 sequence (DNA): TGTGCCAGCAGCTTAGTGGCCAGCAAAGGGGGAAACACCATATATTTT. Protein: CASSLVASKGGNTIYF. The V gene is TRBV7-9, the J gene TRBJ1-3; D unclear. The CDR3 is 16 residues long. CDR1 is SEHNR, CDR2 FQNEAQ, per germline (reference sequence). Trimming stripped 1 base from V and 4 bases from J, with 14 bases between.

This chain connects TRBV2 to TRBJ2-1; 10 bases are a match to TRBD2. Per the germline V gene, CDR1 is SNHLY and CDR2 is FYNNEI. With V trimmed by 6 bases and J by 1 base, 6 bases remained unmatched. The CDR3 length is 16 residues. The CDR3 is CASRGLAGESYNEQFF. The CDR3, as DNA: TGTGCCAGCAGGGGGCTAGCGGGAGAGTCCTACAATGAGCAGTTCTTC.

The rearrangement links TRBV7-2 to TRBJ1-2; no clear D gene. This CDR3 spans 15 amino acids. V was shortened by 3 bases and J by 4 bases, with 15 bases between the two germline ends. Germline V gives CDR1 SGHTA, CDR2 FQGNSA. CDR3 sequence (DNA): TGTGCCAGCAGCTTTTCGCGCAGAGGATTCTATGGCTACACCTTC. Translated, it gives CASSFSRRGFYGYTF.

The chain employs TRBV4-3 and TRBJ2-2; 8 nucleotides align to TRBD2. Germline V CDR1 and CDR2: LGHNA, YSLEER. Germline trimming cut 1 base from V and 3 bases from J; bases unmatched to any gene: 4. The CDR3 contains 16 residues. The CDR3 here is CASSQVATSDTGELFF. In nucleotides, the CDR3 is TGCGCCAGCAGCCAAGTCGCGACTAGCGACACCGGGGAGCTGTTTTTT.

In nucleotides, the CDR3 is TGTGCCAGCAGCCTGGACAGGGCATATGGCTACACCTTC. Protein product: CASSLDRAYGYTF. The chain recombines TRBV14 with TRBJ1-2, with TRBD1 matching 8 bases. This CDR3 is built from 13 residues. J was trimmed by 5 bases and V by 4 bases; bases with no gene match: 3. Looked up from germline, CDR1 is SGHDN and CDR2 is FVKESK. Combining the CDR3 with reference TRBV14 and TRBJ1-2 gives the whole variable domain EAGVTQFPSHSVIEKGQTVTLRCDPISGHDNLYWYRRVMGKEIKFLLHFVKESKQDESGMPNNRFLAERTGGTYSTLKVQPAELEDSGVYFCASSLDRAYGYTFGSGTRLTVV.

This chain joins TRBV5-1 and TRBJ2-7, with unresolved D. Trimming removed 0 bases from V and 1 base from J, with 8 bases in between. This CDR3 is 14 amino acids long. Germline loops: CDR1 SGHRS, CDR2 YFSETQ. DNA of the CDR3: TGCGCCAGCAGCTTGGACAGCCCATCCTACGAGCAGTACTTC. Translation gives CASSLDSPSYEQYF.

J is TRBJ2-7 and V is TRBV7-2; 8 bases are a match to TRBD2. Germline-derived CDR1 and CDR2 are SGHTA and FQGNSA. This CDR3 comprises 15 residues. V shed 0 bases and J 3 bases; nucleotides not matched to a gene: 4. The CDR3: CASSLASSGIYEQYF. DNA for the CDR3: TGTGCCAGCAGCTTAGCTAGTAGCGGGATCTACGAGCAGTACTTC. Supplemented by reference TRBV7-2 and TRBJ2-7, the full variable domain reads GAGVSQSPSNKVTEKGKDVELRCDPISGHTALYWYRQSLGQGLEFLIYFQGNSAPDKSGLPSDRFSAERTGGSVSTLTIQRTQQEDSAVYLCASSLASSGIYEQYFGPGTRLTVT.

The gene calls are TRBV7-2 and TRBJ2-2; 8 nucleotides line up with TRBD2. CDR1 and CDR2 from the germline V gene are SGHTA and FQGNSA. The CDR3 runs to 15 residues. V lost 0 bases to trimming and J lost 4 bases; unmatched junction nucleotides: 1. CDR3 in amino acids: CASSLAAGGTGELFF. The CDR3 nucleotides read TGTGCCAGCAGCTTAGCGGCGGGAGGCACCGGGGAGCTGTTTTTT. The full variable domain, rest sourced from reference TRBV7-2 and TRBJ2-2, is GAGVSQSPSNKVTEKGKDVELRCDPISGHTALYWYRQSLGQGLEFLIYFQGNSAPDKSGLPSDRFSAERTGGSVSTLTIQRTQQEDSAVYLCASSLAAGGTGELFFGEGSRLTVL.

V and J are TRBV5-6 and TRBJ1-5; D gene ambiguous. The length of the CDR3 is 17 residues. Germline CDR1 SGHDT, CDR2 YYEEEE. V lost 1 base, J lost 2 bases, and 16 bases lay in between. CDR3 residues: CASSLFSGVEGNQPQHF. The CDR3 DNA reads as TGTGCCAGCAGCTTGTTTAGCGGAGTGGAGGGCAATCAGCCCCAGCATTTT.

In this sample, this clone turned up once. The chain uses TRBV4-2 and TRBJ2-1, with TRBD2 identical over 8 bases. V shed 4 bases, J shed 12 bases, and the junction held 2 bases outside the gene matches. This CDR3 comprises 11 residues. The V gene's germline CDR1 is LGHNA and CDR2 YNFKEQ. The CDR3 loop reads CASSPGGGQFF. The CDR3 DNA is TGTGCCAGCAGCCCCGGGGGGGGGCAGTTCTTC.

The chain is built from TRBV11-2 and TRBJ2-1, with a weak D call TRBD1 (6 bases). The V gene's germline CDR1 is SGHAT and CDR2 FQNNGV. The CDR3 runs to 16 residues. V lost 6 bases and J lost 7, with 22 bases in between. The CDR3, as DNA: TGTGCCAGCAGTCGTATTAAGGGGGAGAGGTATAATGAGCAGTTCTTC. This codes for CASSRIKGERYNEQFF.

In its sample, this clone was seen a few times. The J gene is TRBJ2-1, the V gene TRBV19; TRBD2 agrees at 7 bases. The V gene's germline CDR1 is LNHDA and CDR2 SQIVND (reference sequence). Trimming took 4 bases from V and 4 from J; bases not matched to a gene: 7. The CDR3 spans 15 residues. The CDR3 is CASSSLAVLYNEQFF. In DNA form, the CDR3 reads TGTGCCAGTAGTAGTCTAGCGGTCTTATACAATGAGCAGTTCTTC.

The genes are TRBV11-2 and TRBJ2-7; D not resolved. Trimming left V 5 bases short and J 4 bases short, with 12 bases between. The length of the CDR3 is 13 residues. Per the germline V gene, CDR1 is SGHAT and CDR2 is FQNNGV. CDR3 sequence reads: CASSPMLYYEQYF. In DNA, the CDR3 is TGTGCCAGCAGCCCCATGTTATATTACGAGCAGTACTTC. The complete variable domain, with remaining parts taken from reference TRBV11-2 and TRBJ2-7, reads EAGVAQSPRYKIIEKRQSVAFWCNPISGHATLYWYQQILGQGPKLLIQFQNNGVVDDSQLPKDRFSAERLKGVDSTLKIQPAKLEDSAVYLCASSPMLYYEQYFGPGTRLTVT.

This sequence joins TRBV9 and TRBJ2-3, with D perhaps matching TRBD2 (6 bases). CDR3 size: 14 residues. The germline V gene has CDR1 SGDLS and CDR2 YYNGEE. Between the trimmed V and J ends, which lost 0 bases and 4 bases, there was a span of 9 bases. The CDR3 is CASSVEAGPDTQYF. The CDR3, as DNA: TGTGCCAGCAGCGTAGAGGCGGGGCCAGATACGCAGTATTTT. Full variable domain (remainder filled in from reference TRBV9 and TRBJ2-3): DSGVTQTPKHLITATGQRVTLRCSPRSGDLSVYWYQQSLDQGLQFLIQYYNGEERAKGNILERFSAQQFPDLHSELNLSSLELGDSALYFCASSVEAGPDTQYFGPGTRLTVL.

V is TRBV4-1 and J is TRBJ1-5; 10 bases align to TRBD1. The CDR3 contains 17 residues. Germline V gene sequence: CDR1 MGHRA, CDR2 YSYEKL. Losses at the gene ends were 1 base for V and 7 bases for J; bases not matched to a gene: 10. The CDR3 region is CASSQGDRGGLGQPQHF. The CDR3 nucleotides read TGCGCCAGCAGCCAAGGGGACAGGGGAGGGCTCGGGCAGCCCCAGCATTTT.

The genes are TRBV28 and TRBJ2-7; D unresolved. The CDR3 sequence is 15 residues long. V was shortened by 7 bases and J by 0 bases, with 16 bases between the two germline ends. The germline CDR1 and CDR2 sequences are MDHEN and SYDVKM. The CDR3 reads CASTRPNSFSYEQYF. DNA for the CDR3: TGTGCCAGCACCCGTCCCAACTCGTTCTCCTACGAGCAGTACTTC.

The chain joins TRBV5-1 to TRBJ2-1, with D tentatively TRBD1 (5 bases). V lost 0 bases, J lost 7 bases, and 11 bases lay in between. The CDR3 is 14 residues long. CDR1 is SGHRS, CDR2 YFSETQ, per germline. CDR3 loop: CASSLEVSGNEQFF. CDR3 nucleotides: TGCGCCAGCAGCTTGGAAGTCTCAGGGAATGAGCAGTTCTTC.

The chain couples TRBV21-1 to TRBJ2-7. TRBV21-1 is deemed a pseudogene. The CDR3 length is 17 residues. The CDR3 loop is CASSKGGFKLVSSEQYF. CDR3 sequence (DNA): TGTGCCAGCAGCAAAGGGGGTTTTAAGCTAGTCTCCTCCGAGCAGTACTTC.

This rearrangement joins TRBV18 to TRBJ2-7; perhaps TRBD1 as D (8 bases). Per the germline V gene, CDR1 is KGHSH and CDR2 is LQKENI. The V end was cut by 2 bases, the J end by 2 bases, with 13 bases between. This CDR3 is 15 amino acids long. The CDR3: CASSPDRGGAYEQYF. In DNA, the CDR3 is TGTGCCAGCTCACCAGACAGGGGAGGGGCCTACGAGCAGTACTTC.

This clone occurred a few times. The CDR3 is CASSSQTVNEKLFF. The CDR3 region has the DNA TGTGCCAGCAGCTCCCAAACAGTGAATGAAAAACTGTTTTTT. The J gene is TRBJ1-4, the V gene TRBV7-9; D unclear. The CDR3 is 14 residues long. Deletions cut 4 bases from V and 5 bases from J, with 11 bases between. Germline lookup yields CDR1 SEHNR and CDR2 FQNEAQ (reference sequence).

The chain carries TRBV18 and TRBJ2-1; 9 nucleotides line up with TRBD2. V lost 5 bases and J lost 2; bases outside the gene matches: 10. Looked up from germline, CDR1 is KGHSH and CDR2 is LQKENI. CDR3 length: 17 residues. The CDR3 region has the DNA TGTGCCAGCTCAAGGAGCGGGAGGCTCGGAGCCTACAATGAGCAGTTCTTC. This translates into CASSRSGRLGAYNEQFF. Drawing the rest from reference TRBV18 and TRBJ2-1, the complete variable domain is NAGVMQNPRHLVRRRGQEARLRCSPMKGHSHVYWYRQLPEEGLKFMVYLQKENIIDESGMPKERFSAEFPKEGPSILRIQQVVRGDSAAYFCASSRSGRLGAYNEQFFGPGTRLTVL.

The chain joins TRBV27 to TRBJ1-2, with 7 positions matching TRBD1. The CDR3 is 14 amino acids. Germline V gene lookup returns CDR1 MNHEY and CDR2 SMNVEV (reference sequence). V lost 2 bases, J lost 5 bases, and 5 bases stayed unmatched. The CDR3 DNA follows: TGTGCCAGCAGTTTAAAGGCAGGGGGATATGGCTACACCTTC. Its protein product is CASSLKAGGYGYTF.

The gene calls are TRBV5-1 and TRBJ2-2; the match to TRBD2 covers 7 bases. V lost 3 bases, J lost 4 bases, and 6 bases stayed unmatched. Germline assignment: CDR1 SGHRS and CDR2 YFSETQ. CDR3 length: 15 residues. CDR3 protein: CASSWTGLPTGELFF. CDR3 in DNA: TGCGCCAGCAGCTGGACGGGACTACCCACCGGGGAGCTGTTTTTT.

This chain connects TRBV2 to TRBJ1-4; TRBD1 matches 7 bases. The CDR3 sequence is 16 residues long. Germline V CDR1 and CDR2: SNHLY, FYNNEI. Trimming removed 7 bases from V and 0 bases from J; junction bases left unmatched: 8. The CDR3 DNA is TGTGCCAGCAAACCGACAGGGTTCCCAACTAATGAAAAACTGTTTTTT. This translates into CASKPTGFPTNEKLFF. Based on the CDR3 plus reference TRBV2 and TRBJ1-4, the full variable domain is EPEVTQTPSHQVTQMGQEVILRCVPISNHLYFYWYRQILGQKVEFLVSFYNNEISEKSEIFDDQFSVERPDGSNFTLKIRSTKLEDSAMYFCASKPTGFPTNEKLFFGSGTQLSVL.

The rearrangement joins TRBV19 to TRBJ1-2; D not certain. Trimming shortened V by 3 bases and J by 0 bases, and 23 bases separated the two germline ends. This CDR3 has 19 amino acids. Germline V CDR1 and CDR2: LNHDA, SQIVND (reference sequence). CDR3 DNA sequence: TGTGCCAGTAGTATTTATCTGGACCCCGCCTGGGGTGCTAACTATGGCTACACCTTC. The encoded protein is CASSIYLDPAWGANYGYTF. Based on the CDR3 plus reference TRBV19 and TRBJ1-2, the full variable domain is DGGITQSPKYLFRKEGQNVTLSCEQNLNHDAMYWYRQDPGQGLRLIYYSQIVNDFQKGDIAEGYSVSREKKESFPLTVTSAQKNPTAFYLCASSIYLDPAWGANYGYTFGSGTRLTVV.

There are a few counts of this clone. V is TRBV9 and J is TRBJ1-4; D is unresolved. The germline gives CDR1 SGDLS, CDR2 YYNGEE. The CDR3 is made up of 15 amino acids. With 4 bases removed from V and 0 bases from J, the gap between germline ends came to 10 bases. CDR3 bases: TGTGCCAGCAGCTTTCGGGATACAACTAATGAAAAACTGTTTTTT. This encodes CASSFRDTTNEKLFF.

The chain joins TRBV15 to TRBJ1-1; D is unclear. The CDR3 runs 13 residues. V lost 1 base to trimming and J lost 6 bases, with 9 bases between them. Germline CDR1 is LNHNV and CDR2 is YYDKDF (reference sequence). In DNA form, the CDR3 reads TGTGCCACCAGCAGAGTAAGACACGCTGAAGCTTTCTTT. Amino acid sequence: CATSRVRHAEAFF.